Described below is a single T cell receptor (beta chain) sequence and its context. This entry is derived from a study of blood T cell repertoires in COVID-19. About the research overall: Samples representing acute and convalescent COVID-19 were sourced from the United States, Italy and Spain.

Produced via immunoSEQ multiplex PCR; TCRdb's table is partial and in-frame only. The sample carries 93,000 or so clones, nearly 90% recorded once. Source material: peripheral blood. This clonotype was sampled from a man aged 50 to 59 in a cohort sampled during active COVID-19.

The DNA for the CDR3 is TGTGCCAGCAGTTTCGAGGAGACAGGTGGCTACACCTTC. It encodes CASSFEETGGYTF. This sequence joins TRBV27 and TRBJ1-2; D perhaps matches TRBD1 (6 bases). With 3 bases removed from V and 7 bases from J, the gap between germline ends came to 12 bases. CDR1 is MNHEY and CDR2 is SMNVEV in the germline V gene (reference sequence). CDR3 length: 13 amino acids.